A single T cell receptor (beta chain) is shown here with its context. This sample is drawn from a study of technical replicates of blood from a handful of donors. CDR3 length: 14 amino acids. Trimming removed 2 bases from V and 4 bases from J, with 11 bases in between. CDR1 and CDR2 (germline): MRHNA, SNTAGT. Sequencing was performed with immunoSEQ multiplex PCR; in TCRdb, only in-frame clones are kept and a portion is missing. The table includes tens of thousands of clones, 75% to 95% detected once. The chain joins TRBV6-4 to TRBJ1-2; D call uncertain. This sequence originates from a human donor in good health. The sample comprised T cells isolated from PBMCs. CDR3 in DNA: TGTGCCAGCAGTGACAGGGAGGGCGGCTATGGCTACACCTTC. Translated, it gives CASSDREGGYGYTF.